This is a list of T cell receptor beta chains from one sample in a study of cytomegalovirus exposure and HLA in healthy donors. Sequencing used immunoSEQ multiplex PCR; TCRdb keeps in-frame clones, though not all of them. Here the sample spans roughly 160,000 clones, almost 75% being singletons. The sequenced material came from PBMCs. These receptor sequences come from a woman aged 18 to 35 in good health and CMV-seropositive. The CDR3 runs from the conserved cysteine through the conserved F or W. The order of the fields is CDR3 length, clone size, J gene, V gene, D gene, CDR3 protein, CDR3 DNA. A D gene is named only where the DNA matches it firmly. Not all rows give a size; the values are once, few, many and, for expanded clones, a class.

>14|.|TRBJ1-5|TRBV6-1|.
CASSIYRVNQPQHF
TGTGCCAGCAGTATCTACAGGGTTAATCAGCCCCAGCATTTT
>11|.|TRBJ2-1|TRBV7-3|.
CASSLGHEQFF
TGTGCCAGCAGCTTGGGACACGAGCAGTTCTTC
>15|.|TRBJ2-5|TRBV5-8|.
CASSPGKGDQETQYF
TGTGCCAGCAGCCCGGGTAAGGGAGATCAAGAGACCCAGTACTTC
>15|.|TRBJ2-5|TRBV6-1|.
CATSPRGDFQETQYF
TGTGCCACTTCCCCCCGCGGGGATTTCCAAGAGACCCAGTACTTC
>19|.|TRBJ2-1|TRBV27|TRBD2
CASSLTGLAGGDTYNEQFF
TGTGCCAGCAGTCTTACGGGACTAGCGGGGGGGGACACCTACAATGAGCAGTTCTTC
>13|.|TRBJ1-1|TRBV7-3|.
CASSNGQFTEAFF
TGTGCCAGCAGCAATGGACAGTTCACTGAAGCTTTCTTT
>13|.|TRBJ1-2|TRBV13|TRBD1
CASRVKGDRAPIF
TGTGCCAGCAGGGTGAAAGGGGACAGGGCCCCCATCTTC
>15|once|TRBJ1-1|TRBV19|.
CASSIVKEQNTEAFF
TGTGCCAGTAGTATAGTGAAGGAGCAGAACACTGAAGCTTTCTTT
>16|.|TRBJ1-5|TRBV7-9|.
CASSLGGWDTNQPQHF
TGTGCCAGCAGCTTAGGTGGGTGGGACACAAATCAGCCCCAGCATTTT
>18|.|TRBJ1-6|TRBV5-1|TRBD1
CASSLDWQGASYNSPLHF
TGCGCCAGCAGCTTGGACTGGCAGGGGGCCTCCTATAATTCACCCCTCCACTTT
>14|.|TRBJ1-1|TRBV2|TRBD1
CASRLGQGYTEAFF
TGTGCCAGCAGGCTAGGACAGGGCTACACTGAAGCTTTCTTT
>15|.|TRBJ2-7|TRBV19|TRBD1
CASSPFGQGLYEQYF
TGTGCCAGTAGTCCCTTCGGACAGGGCCTCTACGAGCAGTACTTC
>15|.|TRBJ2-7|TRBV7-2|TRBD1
CASSLALTGADEQYF
TGTGCCAGCAGCTTAGCCCTGACAGGGGCGGACGAGCAGTACTTC
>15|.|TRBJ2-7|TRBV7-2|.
CASSHTLARAYEQYF
TGTGCCAGCAGCCATACTCTGGCCAGGGCCTACGAGCAGTACTTC
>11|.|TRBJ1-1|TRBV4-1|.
CASQGYTEAFF
TGCGCCAGCCAGGGATACACTGAAGCTTTCTTT
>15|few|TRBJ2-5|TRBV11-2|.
CASSFQSQVQGTQYF
TGTGCCAGCAGCTTTCAGTCCCAGGTCCAGGGGACCCAGTACTTC
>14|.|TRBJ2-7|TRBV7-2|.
CASSSRQAAYEQYF
TGTGCCAGCAGCAGTAGACAGGCCGCCTACGAGCAGTACTTC
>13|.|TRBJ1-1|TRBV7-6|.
CASRQGGNTEAFF
TGTGCCAGCAGACAGGGTGGGAACACTGAAGCTTTCTTT
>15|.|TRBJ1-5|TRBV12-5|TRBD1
CASGLWGTGNQPQHF
TGTGCTAGTGGTTTGTGGGGGACAGGGAATCAGCCCCAGCATTTT
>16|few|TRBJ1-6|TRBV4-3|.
CASSPIGRDHNSPLHF
TGCGCCAGCAGCCCCATCGGGCGGGATCATAATTCACCCCTCCACTTT
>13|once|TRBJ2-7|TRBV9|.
CASSVVSEGEQYF
TGTGCCAGCAGCGTAGTGAGTGAGGGCGAGCAGTACTTC
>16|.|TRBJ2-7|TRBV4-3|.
CASSQGLRGRGYEQYF
TGCGCCAGCAGCCAAGGCCTCAGGGGAAGGGGCTACGAGCAGTACTTC
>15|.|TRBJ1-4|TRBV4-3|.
CASSQEWQTNEKLFF
TGCGCCAGCAGCCAAGAGTGGCAGACTAATGAAAAACTGTTTTTT
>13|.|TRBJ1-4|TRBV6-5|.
CASRRRGREKLFF
TGTGCCAGCAGGCGGAGGGGTCGTGAAAAACTGTTTTTT
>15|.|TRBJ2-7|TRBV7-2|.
CASSLVQGRSYEQYF
TGTGCCAGCAGCTTAGTCCAGGGCCGCTCCTACGAGCAGTACTTC
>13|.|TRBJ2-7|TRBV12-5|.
CASGLWPRDEQYF
TGTGCTAGTGGTTTGTGGCCGAGGGACGAGCAGTACTTC
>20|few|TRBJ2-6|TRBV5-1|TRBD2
CASSLQSGTSSRSGANVLTF
TGCGCCAGCAGCTTACAATCCGGGACTAGCTCTCGCTCTGGGGCCAACGTCCTGACTTTC
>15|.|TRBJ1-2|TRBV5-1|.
CASSLWTEADVGYTF
TGCGCCAGCAGCCTATGGACAGAGGCCGACGTTGGCTACACCTTC
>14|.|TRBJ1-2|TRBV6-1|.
CASSEIGANYGYTF
TGTGCCAGCAGTGAAATAGGAGCTAACTATGGCTACACCTTC